Below are 11 T cell receptor beta chains sequenced from a single sample in a study of blood T cell repertoires in COVID-19. Using immunoSEQ multiplex PCR, the repertoire was profiled, and TCRdb retains in-frame clones only, with some absent. The data contain about 97,000 clones, approximately 86% of them singletons. The sample comprised peripheral blood. The receptors were gathered from a man aged 45-65 years with active or convalescent COVID-19.

This clone was seen more than once but under ten times. The sample has other DNA sequences that encode this CDR3 too. V and J are TRBV20-1 and TRBJ2-7; D unclear. This CDR3 has 11 amino acids. The V end was cut by 2 bases, the J end by 5 bases, with 7 bases between. CDR1 is DFQATT and CDR2 is SNEGSKA in the germline V gene (reference sequence). CDR3 in DNA: TGCAGTGCTAGATCCGGTCACGAGCAGTACGTC. Its protein product is CSARSGHEQYV.

The V call is TRBV19, the J call TRBJ2-2, with 9 bases aligning to TRBD1. The germline V gene encodes CDR1 LNHDA and CDR2 SQIVND (reference sequence). The junction had 7 bases not matched to a gene; V was cut back by 2 bases and J by 6 bases. The CDR3 loop spans 16 amino acids. CDR3 protein: CASSISGQGYSGELFF. The CDR3 nucleotides are TGTGCCAGTAGTATATCTGGACAGGGGTATTCCGGGGAGCTGTTTTTT.

This clone was found once. The chain couples TRBV7-2 to TRBJ2-7; 9 bases line up with TRBD2. The V segment lost 5 bases and the J segment 1 base; nucleotides outside the gene matches: 18. The length of the CDR3 is 19 residues. CDR1 is SGHTA and CDR2 is FQGNSA in the germline V gene. The CDR3 DNA reads as TGTGCCAGCAGCCCTCGGGGCCTAGCGCTAGCGGGGAGATCCTACGAGCAGTACTTC. Amino acid sequence: CASSPRGLALAGRSYEQYF.

This clone was seen more than once but under ten times. J is TRBJ1-2 and V is TRBV11-2, with D possibly being TRBD1 (5 bases). CDR1 is SGHAT and CDR2 is FQNNGV in the germline V gene. V lost 5 bases and J lost 7, with 14 bases in between. The CDR3 has 13 residues. This CDR3 is CASSISGGVGYTF. The CDR3 nucleotides read TGTGCCAGCAGCATCTCTGGGGGGGTTGGCTACACCTTC.

The genes are TRBV20-1 and TRBJ1-2, with 12 bases aligning to TRBD1. After removal of 3 bases from V and 4 bases from J, the junction contained 3 bases not matched to a gene. CDR1 and CDR2 (germline): DFQATT, SNEGSKA (reference sequence). This CDR3 spans 14 amino acids. This CDR3 is CSASGTGGGYGYTF. Written as DNA, the CDR3 is TGCAGTGCTAGTGGGACAGGGGGCGGCTATGGCTACACCTTC.

The genes are TRBV10-2 and TRBJ2-2, with TRBD2 matching 10 bases. The CDR3 length is 15 residues. V lost 5 bases to trimming and J lost 1 base; unmatched junction nucleotides: 1. Germline V gives CDR1 WSHSY, CDR2 SAAADI. In DNA form, the CDR3 reads TGCGCCAGCAGTTCTAGCGGGGGGAACACCGGGGAGCTGTTTTTT. Encoded protein: CASSSSGGNTGELFF.

This chain links TRBV5-1 with TRBJ2-2; 8 bases agree with TRBD2. The germline CDR1 and CDR2 sequences are SGHRS and YFSETQ. This CDR3 region has 16 residues. The junction had 5 bases not matched to a gene; V was cut back by 0 bases and J by 4 bases. CDR3 coding DNA: TGCGCCAGCAGCTTGGACGAGCGGGAGATCACCGGGGAGCTGTTTTTT. It specifies CASSLDEREITGELFF. Drawing the rest from reference TRBV5-1 and TRBJ2-2, the complete variable domain is KAGVTQTPRYLIKTRGQQVTLSCSPISGHRSVSWYQQTPGQGLQFLFEYFSETQRNKGNFPGRFSGRQFSNSRSEMNVSTLELGDSALYLCASSLDEREITGELFFGEGSRLTVL.

V usage is TRBV9 and J usage is TRBJ1-4; D is undetermined. The CDR3 covers 16 residues. The germline gives CDR1 SGDLS, CDR2 YYNGEE. Trimming removed 4 bases from V and 2 bases from J, with 15 bases in between. In DNA form, the CDR3 reads TGTGCCAGCAGCCCTTCGGTCGGAGGGACTAATGAAAAACTGTTTTTT. Protein sequence: CASSPSVGGTNEKLFF.

The chain couples TRBV28 to TRBJ1-6; D is unresolved. This CDR3 comprises 14 residues. The germline CDR1 and CDR2 sequences are MDHEN and SYDVKM. The V and J ends lost 6 bases and 0 bases respectively, with 6 bases between them. The CDR3 bases are TGTGCCAGCAGGGGGAGCTCCTATAATTCACCCCTCCACTTT. Its protein is CASRGSSYNSPLHF.

For this clone: Distinct nucleotide sequences in the sample also encode this CDR3. J is TRBJ2-2 and V is TRBV5-6; D perhaps matches TRBD1 (5 bases). This CDR3 is 15 amino acids long. Trimming stripped 1 base from V and 2 bases from J, with 9 bases between. Germline lookup yields CDR1 SGHDT and CDR2 YYEEEE. The DNA of the CDR3 is TGTGCCAGCAGCTTGTACAGGTTTAACACCGGGGAGCTGTTTTTT. Its protein is CASSLYRFNTGELFF. Looking up the rest from reference TRBV5-6 and TRBJ2-2 gives the full variable domain: DAGVTQSPTHLIKTRGQQVTLRCSPKSGHDTVSWYQQALGQGPQFIFQYYEEEERQRGNFPDRFSGHQFPNYSSELNVNALLLGDSALYLCASSLYRFNTGELFFGEGSRLTVL.

The J gene is TRBJ2-7, the V gene TRBV29-1; D is uncertain. V lost 4 bases and J lost 3, with 13 bases in between. This CDR3 comprises 13 residues. Germline V lookup: CDR1 SQVTM, CDR2 ANQGSEA. CDR3 region: CSVAESLGYEQYV. CDR3 DNA sequence: TGCAGCGTTGCGGAGTCCCTCGGCTACGAGCAGTACGTC.